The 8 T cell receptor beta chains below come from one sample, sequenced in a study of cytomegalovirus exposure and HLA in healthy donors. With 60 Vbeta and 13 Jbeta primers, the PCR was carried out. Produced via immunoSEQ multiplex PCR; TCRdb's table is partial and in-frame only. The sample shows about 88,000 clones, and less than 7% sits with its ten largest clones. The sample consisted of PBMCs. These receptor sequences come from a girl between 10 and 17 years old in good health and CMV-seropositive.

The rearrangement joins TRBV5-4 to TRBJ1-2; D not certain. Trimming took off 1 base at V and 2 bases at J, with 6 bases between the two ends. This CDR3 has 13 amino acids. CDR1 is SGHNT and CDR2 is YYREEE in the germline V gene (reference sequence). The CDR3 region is CASSLSVNYGYTF. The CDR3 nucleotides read TGTGCCAGCAGCTTGTCGGTAAACTATGGCTACACCTTC.

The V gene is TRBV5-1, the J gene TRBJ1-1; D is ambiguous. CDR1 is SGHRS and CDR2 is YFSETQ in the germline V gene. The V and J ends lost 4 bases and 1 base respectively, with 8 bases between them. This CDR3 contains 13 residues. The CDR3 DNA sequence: TGCGCCAGCAGCCTAGTGACGAACACTGAAGCTTTCTTT. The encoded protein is CASSLVTNTEAFF.

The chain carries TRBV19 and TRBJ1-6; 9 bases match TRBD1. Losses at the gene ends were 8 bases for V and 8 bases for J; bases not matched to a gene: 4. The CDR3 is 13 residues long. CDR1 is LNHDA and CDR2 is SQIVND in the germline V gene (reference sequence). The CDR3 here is CASGGQGYSPLHF. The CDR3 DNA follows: TGTGCCAGTGGGGGACAGGGCTATTCACCCCTCCACTTT.

The chain's CDR3 is CASSLDSGQFWVTQYF. CDR3 coding DNA: TGTGCCAGCAGCTTAGATAGTGGACAGTTTTGGGTGACCCAGTACTTC. This rearrangement joins TRBV11-3 to TRBJ2-5, with a weak D call TRBD1 (6 bases). The CDR3 consists of 16 residues. In germline, CDR1 is SGHNT, CDR2 YENEEA. V was pared by 0 bases and J by 7 bases, with 18 bases between.

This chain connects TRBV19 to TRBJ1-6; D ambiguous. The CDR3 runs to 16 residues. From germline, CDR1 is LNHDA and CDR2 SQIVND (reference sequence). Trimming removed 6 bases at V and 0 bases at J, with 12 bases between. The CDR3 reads CASSQGGYSYNSPLHF. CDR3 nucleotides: TGTGCCAGTAGCCAAGGCGGTTACTCCTATAATTCACCCCTCCACTTT.

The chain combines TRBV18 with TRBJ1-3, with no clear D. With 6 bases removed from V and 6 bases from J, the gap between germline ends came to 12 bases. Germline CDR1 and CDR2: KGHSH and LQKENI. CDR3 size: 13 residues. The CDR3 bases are TGTGCCAGCTCTGATGGAGGGCTAAACACCATATATTTT. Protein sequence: CASSDGGLNTIYF. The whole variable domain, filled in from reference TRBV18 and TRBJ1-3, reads NAGVMQNPRHLVRRRGQEARLRCSPMKGHSHVYWYRQLPEEGLKFMVYLQKENIIDESGMPKERFSAEFPKEGPSILRIQQVVRGDSAAYFCASSDGGLNTIYFGEGSWLTVV.

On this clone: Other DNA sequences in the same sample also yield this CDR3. For the CDR3, the DNA is TGTGCCATCAGTGAGGGTCAGGGGGAGAACACTGAAGCTTTCTTT. Its translation: CAISEGQGENTEAFF. The chain is built from TRBV10-3 and TRBJ1-1; 7 nucleotides match TRBD1. The CDR3 totals 15 residues. The germline V gene has CDR1 ENHRY and CDR2 SYGVKD. V was pared by 2 bases and J by 1 base, with 4 bases of the junction left unmatched.

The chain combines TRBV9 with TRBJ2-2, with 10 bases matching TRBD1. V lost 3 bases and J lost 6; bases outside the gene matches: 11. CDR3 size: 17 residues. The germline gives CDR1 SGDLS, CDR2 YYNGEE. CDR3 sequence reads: CASSARGQGIIPGELFF. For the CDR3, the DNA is TGTGCCAGCAGCGCACGGGGACAGGGGATAATCCCCGGGGAGCTGTTTTTT.